This TCR beta chain was sequenced during a study of yellow fever vaccine responses in identical twins. With 9 bases removed from V and 4 bases from J, the gap between germline ends came to 12 bases. This CDR3 region has 12 residues. Findings of the study overall: Vaccine-induced T cell responses in twins were reportedly observed to appear partly convergent, partly personalized.

TCRdb processed the RT-PCR reads anew with MiXCR; each CDR3 protein has one entry. The sample consists of about 19,000 distinct CDR3 sequences, roughly 75% of them appearing once. As regards this clonotype: Its antigen is not identified.

The source was T cells from blood (PBMCs), unsorted or a sorted subset (not recorded which), collected before or after yellow fever vaccination (not recorded which). The receptor was derived from a woman younger than 30 who received the yellow fever vaccine. The chain links TRBV12-3 or TRBV12-4 to TRBJ1-1; D ambiguous. CDR3 coding DNA: TGTGCCAGTAAGGATTGGGTCACTGAAGCTTTCTTT. Its translation: CASKDWVTEAFF.